A single TCR beta chain is shown here with its context. Since a much larger clone is just one base distant, this may be a read error. TCRdb independently ran MiXCR on the reads; one entry per CDR3 protein. The sample includes roughly 250,000 distinct CDR3 sequences, about 28% of them seen just once. These data are taken from a study of kidney transplant recipient with SARS-CoV-2 infection. Trimming removed 1 base from V and 5 bases from J, with 14 bases in between. Germline assignment: CDR1 MGHRA and CDR2 YSYEKL. The CDR3 loop spans 16 amino acids. The starting material was a blood sample, obtained at baseline and around day 110 from a kidney transplant recipient. The clonotype comes from a male patient younger than 45 who had COVID-19 and was a kidney transplant recipient. Some T cells may trace back to the graft donor. This chain links TRBV4-1 with TRBJ2-2, with D possibly TRBD2 on 5 matching bases. CDR3 protein: CASSQGRSAGTGELFF. In DNA, the CDR3 is TGCGCCAGCAGCCAAGGGAGGTCGGCTGGAACCGGGGAGCTGTTTTTT.